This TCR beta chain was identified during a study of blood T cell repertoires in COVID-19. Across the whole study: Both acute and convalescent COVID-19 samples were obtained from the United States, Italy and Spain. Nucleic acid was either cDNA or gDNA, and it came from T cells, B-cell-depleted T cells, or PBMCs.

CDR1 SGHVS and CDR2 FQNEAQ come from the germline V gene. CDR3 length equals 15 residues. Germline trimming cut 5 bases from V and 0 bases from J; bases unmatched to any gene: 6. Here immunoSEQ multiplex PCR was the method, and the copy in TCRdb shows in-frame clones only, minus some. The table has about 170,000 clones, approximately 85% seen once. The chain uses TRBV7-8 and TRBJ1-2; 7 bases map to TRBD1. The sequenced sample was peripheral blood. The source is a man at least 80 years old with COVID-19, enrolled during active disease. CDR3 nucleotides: TGTGCCAGCAGCCCGACAGGGTCCACTAACTATGGCTACACCTTC. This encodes CASSPTGSTNYGYTF.